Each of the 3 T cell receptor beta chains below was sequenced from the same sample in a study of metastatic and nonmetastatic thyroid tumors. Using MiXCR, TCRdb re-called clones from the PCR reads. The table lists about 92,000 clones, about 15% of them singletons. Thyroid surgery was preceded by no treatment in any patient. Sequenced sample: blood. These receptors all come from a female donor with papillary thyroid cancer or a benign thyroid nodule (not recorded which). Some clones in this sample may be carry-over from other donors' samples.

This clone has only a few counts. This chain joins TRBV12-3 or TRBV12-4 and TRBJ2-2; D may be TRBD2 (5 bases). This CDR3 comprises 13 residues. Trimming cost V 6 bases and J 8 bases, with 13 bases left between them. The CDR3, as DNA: TGTGCCAGCAGCAAACCGACGGGGGGGGAGCTGTTTTTT. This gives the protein CASSKPTGGELFF.

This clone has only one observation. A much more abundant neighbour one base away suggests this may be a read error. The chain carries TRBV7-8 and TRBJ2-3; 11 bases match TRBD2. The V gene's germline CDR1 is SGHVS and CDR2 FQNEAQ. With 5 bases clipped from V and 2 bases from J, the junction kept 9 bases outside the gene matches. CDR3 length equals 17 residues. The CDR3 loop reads CASSMTSGVALTDTQYF. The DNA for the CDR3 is TGTGCCAGCAGCATGACTAGCGGGGTGGCTCTCACAGATACGCAGTATTTT.

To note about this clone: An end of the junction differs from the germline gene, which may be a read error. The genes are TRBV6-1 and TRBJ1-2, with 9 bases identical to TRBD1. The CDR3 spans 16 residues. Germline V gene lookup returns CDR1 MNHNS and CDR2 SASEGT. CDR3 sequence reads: CANSSATGGQYYGYTF. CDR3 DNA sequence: TGTGCCAACAGTTCCGCGACAGGGGGACAGTACTATGGCTACACCTTC.